This T cell receptor beta chain was sequenced in a study of T cells in Graves' hyperthyroidism and ophthalmopathy. Study-wide background: Pretreatment peripheral blood was obtained at initial diagnosis. Study-level results: Peripheral blood also featured most of the thyroid clonotypes expanded above 0.001.

Trimming took off 1 base at V and 5 bases at J, with 18 bases between the two ends. CDR1 and CDR2 (germline): SGHAT, FQNNGV. The CDR3 loop spans 18 amino acids. RNA transcripts provided the source from which TCR beta CDR3 regions were amplified. Carried out on the TCR CDR3, a first-round RT-PCR used the HTBI primer set. TCRdb reprocessed the multiplex PCR reads via MiXCR and lists one record per CDR3 protein. The repertoire consists of hundreds of thousands of distinct CDR3 sequences, with 20% to 25% occurring once and the leading ten covering 34%. This clonotype was counted many times. Its antigen remains unidentified. Using over 8.5 ml of fresh peripheral blood, PBMCs were prepared.

The material sequenced was blood. The gene calls are TRBV11-2 and TRBJ1-6; D is perhaps TRBD1 (6 bases). The origin of this receptor is a man aged 30 to 45 with Graves' ophthalmopathy. CDR3 region: CASSLVQGRITHNSPLHF. DNA for the CDR3: TGTGCCAGCAGCTTAGTACAGGGTCGGATAACGCATAATTCACCCCTCCACTTT.